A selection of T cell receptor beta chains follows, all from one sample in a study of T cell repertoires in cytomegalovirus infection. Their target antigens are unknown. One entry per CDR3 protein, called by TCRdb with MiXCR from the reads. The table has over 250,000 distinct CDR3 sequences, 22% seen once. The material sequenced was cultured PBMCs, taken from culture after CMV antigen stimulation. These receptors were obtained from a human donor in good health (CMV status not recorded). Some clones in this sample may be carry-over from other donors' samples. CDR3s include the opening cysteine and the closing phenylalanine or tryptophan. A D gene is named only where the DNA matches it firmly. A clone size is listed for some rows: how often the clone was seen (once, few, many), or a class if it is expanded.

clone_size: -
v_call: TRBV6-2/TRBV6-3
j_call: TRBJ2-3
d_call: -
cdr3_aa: CASRGPSRDTQYF
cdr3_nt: TGTGCCAGCAGAGGACCGTCGAGAGATACGCAGTATTTT

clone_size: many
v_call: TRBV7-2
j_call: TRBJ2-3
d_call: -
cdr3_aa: CASSLAPRSSTDTQYF
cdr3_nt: TGTGCCAGCAGCTTAGCGCCCAGATCTAGCACAGATACGCAGTATTTT

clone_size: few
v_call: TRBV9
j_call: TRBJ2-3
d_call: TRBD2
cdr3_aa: CASSVGAGGSDTQYF
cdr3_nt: TGTGCCAGCAGCGTAGGAGCGGGAGGATCAGATACGCAGTATTTT

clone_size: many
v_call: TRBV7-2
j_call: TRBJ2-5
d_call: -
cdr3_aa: CASSSSPSARETQYF
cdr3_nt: TGTGCCAGCAGCTCGAGTCCAAGCGCCAGGGAGACCCAGTACTTC

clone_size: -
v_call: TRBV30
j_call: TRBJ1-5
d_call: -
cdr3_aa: CAWSVPGSRNQPQHF
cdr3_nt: TGTGCCTGGAGTGTACCTGGCAGCCGGAATCAGCCCCAGCATTTT

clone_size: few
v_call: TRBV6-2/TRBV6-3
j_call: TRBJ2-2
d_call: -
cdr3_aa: CASNSGVGELFF
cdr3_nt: TGTGCCAGCAATTCAGGGGTGGGGGAGCTGTTTTTT

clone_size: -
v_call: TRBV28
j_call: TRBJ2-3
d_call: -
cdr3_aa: CASTPHGRDTQYF
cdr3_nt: TGTGCCAGCACCCCCCACGGCCGGGATACGCAGTATTTT

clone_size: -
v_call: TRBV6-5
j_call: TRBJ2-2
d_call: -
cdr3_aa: CASSYSSPNTGELFF
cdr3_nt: TGTGCCAGCAGTTACTCTAGCCCGAACACCGGGGAGCTGTTTTTT

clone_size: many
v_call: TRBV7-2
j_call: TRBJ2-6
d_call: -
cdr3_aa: CASSPVGGANVLTF
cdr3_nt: TGTGCCAGCAGCCCCGTAGGTGGGGCCAACGTCCTGACTTTC

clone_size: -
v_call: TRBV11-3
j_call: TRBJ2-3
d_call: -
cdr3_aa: CASSQSGADTQYF
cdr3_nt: TGTGCCAGCAGCCAATCCGGGGCAGATACGCAGTATTTT

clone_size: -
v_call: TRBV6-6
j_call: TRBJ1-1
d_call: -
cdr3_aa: CASLLLNTEAFF
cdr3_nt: TGTGCCAGCTTACTCTTGAACACTGAAGCTTTCTTT

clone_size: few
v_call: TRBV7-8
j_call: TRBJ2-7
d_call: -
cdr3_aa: CASSLPPGYEQYF
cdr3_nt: TGTGCCAGCAGCTTACCCCCCGGATACGAGCAGTACTTC

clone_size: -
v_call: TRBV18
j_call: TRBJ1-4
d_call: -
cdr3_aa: CASSRPDTRGEKLFF
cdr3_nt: TGTGCCAGCTCACGCCCGGACACGAGAGGGGAAAAACTGTTTTTT

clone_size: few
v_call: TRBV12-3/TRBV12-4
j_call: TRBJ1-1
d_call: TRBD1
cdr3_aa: CASRQTGGNTEAFF
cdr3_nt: TGTGCCAGCAGACAAACAGGGGGGAACACTGAAGCTTTCTTT

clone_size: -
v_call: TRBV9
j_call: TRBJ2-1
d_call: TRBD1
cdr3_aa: CASSVDRGSSYNEQFF
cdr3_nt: TGTGCCAGCAGCGTAGACAGGGGGAGCTCCTACAATGAGCAGTTCTTC

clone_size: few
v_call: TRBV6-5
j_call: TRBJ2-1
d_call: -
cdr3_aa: CASSQDWAVNEQFF
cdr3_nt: TGTGCCAGCAGCCAGGACTGGGCTGTTAATGAGCAGTTCTTC

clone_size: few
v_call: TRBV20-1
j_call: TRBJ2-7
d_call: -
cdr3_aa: CSASRGRADGEQYF
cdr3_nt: TGCAGTGCTAGCCGGGGCCGGGCCGACGGCGAGCAGTACTTC

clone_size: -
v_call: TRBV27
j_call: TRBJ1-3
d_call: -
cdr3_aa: CASSLGRHSGNTIYF
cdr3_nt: TGTGCCAGCAGTTTAGGGCGGCACTCTGGAAACACCATATATTTT

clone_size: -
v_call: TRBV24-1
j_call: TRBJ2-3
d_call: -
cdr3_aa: CATSDFFDYDTQYF
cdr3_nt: TGTGCCACCAGTGATTTCTTCGACTACGATACGCAGTATTTT

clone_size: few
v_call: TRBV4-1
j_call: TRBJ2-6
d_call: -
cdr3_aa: CASSTGGANVLTF
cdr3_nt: TGCGCCAGCAGCACAGGGGGGGCCAACGTCCTGACTTTC